This note documents a single T cell receptor (beta chain) sequence. What it binds is not known. The sample originates from a study of siplizumab effects on memory and regulatory T cells. Per sample, some 10^5 TCR templates were assayed. Repertoires were generated with immunoSEQ multiplex PCR, while TCRdb's copy carries only in-frame clones and drops some. This table has about 91,000 clones, roughly 93% appearing once. General observations from the study: Controls had approximately 27% Treg-derived mappable alloreactive CD4+ clones on average, versus approximately 69% with siplizumab. Unstimulated subsets captured only a minor fraction of alloreactive clones. It seemed that naive T cells were more diverse than memory cells and were major contributors to the alloresponse.

The clonotype originates from a human donor in good health. The source material was CD8+ T cells sorted from blood.

Written as DNA, the CDR3 is TGTGCCAGCAGTTACTCCAGCCTGGGCCGGAATCAGCCCCAGCATTTT. Translation: CASSYSSLGRNQPQHF. The V call is TRBV6-5, the J call TRBJ1-5; D is uncertain. The CDR3 loop spans 16 amino acids. V was pared by 0 bases and J by 4 bases, with 13 bases between. From germline, CDR1 is MNHEY and CDR2 SVGAGI.